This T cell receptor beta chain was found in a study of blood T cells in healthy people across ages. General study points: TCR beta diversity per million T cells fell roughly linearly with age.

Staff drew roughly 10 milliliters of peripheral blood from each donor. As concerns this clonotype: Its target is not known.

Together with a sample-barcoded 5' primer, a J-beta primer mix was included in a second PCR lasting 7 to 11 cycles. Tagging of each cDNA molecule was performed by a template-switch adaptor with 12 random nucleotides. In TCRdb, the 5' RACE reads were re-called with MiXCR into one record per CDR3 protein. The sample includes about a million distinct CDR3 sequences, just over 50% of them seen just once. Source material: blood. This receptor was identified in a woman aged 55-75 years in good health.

The CDR3 nucleotides read TGCAGTGCTAGAGGTCGGTGGGTTAACAGGGACGAGCAGTACTTC. Residues: CSARGRWVNRDEQYF. This chain links TRBV20-1 with TRBJ2-4; maybe TRBD1 (6 bases). TRBJ2-7 explains the end of the DNA better; the J call may be wrong. The CDR3 totals 15 residues. Germline assignment: CDR1 DFQATT and CDR2 SNEGSKA (reference sequence).